This is a list of T cell receptor beta chains from one sample in a study of spatial heterogeneity in lung cancer. From the 5' RACE reads, TCRdb called clonotypes with MiXCR, one entry per CDR3 protein. The sample has tens of thousands of distinct CDR3 sequences, approximately 12% seen once. The starting material was PBMCs, obtained at surgery. These receptors were collected from a male donor with early-stage non-small cell lung cancer. CDR3s include the opening cysteine and the closing phenylalanine or tryptophan. The order of the fields is V gene, D gene, CDR3 protein. The D gene is left open where the match is weak.

>TRBV5-1|-
CASSSRISRDVDGELFF
>TRBV3-1|-
CASSQEGREADKQFF
>TRBV6-5|-
CASRPFSTDTQYF
>TRBV29-1|-
CSGIQGVHTQYF
>TRBV4-1|-
CASSQERSWANIQYF
>TRBV9|TRBD1
CASSAGQGSNEAFF
>TRBV3-1|TRBD1
CASTLRQGGSPLHF
>TRBV7-9|-
CASSLQLSYEQYF
>TRBV27|TRBD2
CASSFDKLAGASGELFF
>TRBV5-1|-
CASSFRAPGDNEQFF
>TRBV2|-
CASSNRGPPDTQYF
>TRBV20-1|-
CSAREQYSGNTIYF
>TRBV5-1|TRBD1
CASSSGTGGTDTQYF
>TRBV29-1|TRBD1
CSVWKQGLSYGYTF
>TRBV13|-
CASSLVEGQSAYEQYF
>TRBV7-9|-
CASSLGYAEETQYF
>TRBV2|-
CASSEQGGSGANVLTF
>TRBV9|TRBD1
CASSETGANYGYTF
>TRBV19|-
CASSTSGAQTEAFF
>TRBV29-1|TRBD1
CSVPPRGLVNTEAFF
>TRBV12-3/TRBV12-4|-
CASRTSYGYTF
>TRBV29-1|-
CSVEDTGIHEQYF
>TRBV3-1|-
CASSQGEGTETQYF
>TRBV19|-
CASSMGRLYGYTF
>TRBV18|-
CASSPDRDINEQYF
>TRBV6-1|-
CASSEGRSNQPQHF
>TRBV15|-
CATSRDSLAKNIQYF
>TRBV2|TRBD2
CASKIQRGAETQYF
>TRBV7-9|TRBD1
CASSLGKDRELVWVHEQYF
>TRBV11-2|-
CASSLDGTAPHEQFF
>TRBV3-1|-
CASSPSRDQPQHF
>TRBV2|-
CASSSTADTQYF
>TRBV19|-
CASRPQGGTGELFF
>TRBV5-4|-
CASSLDGGEAFF
>TRBV30|-
CAWLGPESDEQFF
>TRBV5-1|-
CASSSYAVTGELFF
>TRBV6-1|-
CASSFFTGTTNTEAFF
>TRBV3-1|TRBD1
CASSQVQGERYTEAFF
>TRBV27|-
CASSPSRGSDYGYTF